This is a list of T cell receptor beta chains from one sample in a study of radiation and T cells in renal cell carcinoma. Clones were sequenced by immunoSEQ multiplex PCR, and TCRdb holds only the in-frame ones, with some missing. Among over 60,000 clones, 65% to 90% were seen once, and the ten largest hold about 23%. The sequencing used blood, collected from a patient whose treatment included radiotherapy and nephrectomy. The source of these receptors is a woman between 50 and 59 years old with renal cell carcinoma. The CDR3 runs from the conserved cysteine through the conserved F or W. The order of the fields is J gene, clone size, CDR3 length, V gene, D gene, CDR3 protein, CDR3 DNA. D genes are given only for firm matches. Some rows mark clone size as missing; the rest say once, few, many or name a class of expanded clone.

>TRBJ2-5|-|16|TRBV25-1|-
CASSDGASSIQETQYF
TGTGCCAGCAGTGATGGGGCTAGCTCAATACAAGAGACCCAGTACTTC
>TRBJ1-6|-|16|TRBV5-1|-
CASSLVRAGGNSPLHF
TGCGCCAGCAGCTTGGTTAGGGCCGGGGGTAATTCACCCCTCCACTTT
>TRBJ1-1|few|15|TRBV5-6|TRBD1
CASSLPGTVNTEAFF
TGTGCCAGCAGCTTACCCGGGACAGTGAACACTGAAGCTTTCTTT
>TRBJ1-4|-|13|TRBV19|-
CASRLDRNEKLFF
TGTGCCAGCCGGTTGGACCGTAATGAAAAACTGTTTTTT
>TRBJ2-7|-|15|TRBV4-1|-
CASSQDREHPYEQYF
TGCGCCAGCAGCCAAGACCGTGAACACCCCTACGAGCAGTACTTC
>TRBJ2-1|-|14|TRBV7-2|TRBD2
CASSFGGFYNEQFF
TGTGCCAGCAGCTTCGGGGGGTTCTACAATGAGCAGTTCTTC
>TRBJ1-2|-|17|TRBV5-1|TRBD1
CASSLGTEEGARHGYTF
TGCGCCAGCAGCTTGGGGACTGAGGAGGGGGCCAGACATGGCTACACCTTC
>TRBJ1-2|once|15|TRBV9|TRBD1
CASSGRDRGNYGYTF
TGTGCCAGCAGCGGGAGGGACAGGGGGAACTATGGCTACACCTTC
>TRBJ1-1|few|14|TRBV5-4|-
CASSLGHRNTEAFF
TGTGCCAGCAGCTTGGGACACCGGAACACTGAAGCTTTCTTT
>TRBJ1-2|-|13|TRBV18|TRBD1
CASSTGGTYGYTF
TGTGCCAGCTCTACAGGGGGCACCTATGGCTACACCTTC
>TRBJ2-3|-|15|TRBV11-2|TRBD2
CASSFLREAADTQYF
TGTGCCAGCAGCTTTCTCCGGGAGGCCGCAGATACGCAGTATTTT
>TRBJ2-3|-|12|TRBV7-9|-
CASSLSSDTQYF
TGTGCCAGCAGCTTGAGTTCAGATACGCAGTATTTT
>TRBJ2-7|-|13|TRBV7-2|-
CASSLEVPYEQYF
TGTGCCAGCAGCTTAGAGGTCCCGTACGAGCAGTACTTC
>TRBJ2-3|-|10|TRBV6-6|-
CASSFNTQYF
TGTGCCAGCAGTTTTAATACGCAGTATTTT
>TRBJ2-1|-|12|TRBV27|-
CASSAPAGSRFF
TGTGCCAGCAGTGCCCCTGCGGGGTCCCGATTCTTC
>TRBJ1-3|-|15|TRBV5-1|-
CASSLNGFSGNTIYF
TGCGCCAGCAGCTTGAATGGTTTCTCTGGAAACACCATATATTTT
>TRBJ1-2|-|16|TRBV5-1|TRBD1
CASSLASGQDYYGYTF
TGCGCCAGCAGCTTGGCCTCCGGACAGGACTACTATGGCTACACCTTC
>TRBJ1-1|-|13|TRBV7-2|-
CASSPPGNTEAFF
TGTGCCAGCAGCCCACCGGGGAACACTGAAGCTTTCTTT
>TRBJ2-1|-|15|TRBV7-9|-
CASSLGPGLGYEQFF
TGTGCCAGCAGCTTGGGACCGGGACTGGGGTATGAGCAGTTCTTC
>TRBJ2-2|once|15|TRBV5-6|-
CASSFRDRSTGELFF
TGTGCCAGCAGCTTTAGGGACCGGAGTACCGGGGAGCTGTTTTTT
>TRBJ1-2|few|14|TRBV19|-
CASSIRSGPHGYTF
TGTGCCAGTAGTATAAGGTCCGGCCCACATGGCTACACCTTC
>TRBJ1-1|once|15|TRBV5-8|-
CASSLEGGTTTEAFF
TGTGCCAGCAGCTTGGAGGGAGGTACGACCACTGAAGCTTTCTTT
>TRBJ2-3|-|12|TRBV28|-
CASKLSTDTQYF
TGTGCCAGCAAGTTAAGCACAGATACGCAGTATTTT
>TRBJ2-3|few|15|TRBV4-3|-
CASSQDRLGTDTQYF
TGCGCCAGCAGCCAAGATCGTCTGGGCACAGATACGCAGTATTTT
>TRBJ2-7|-|14|TRBV9|TRBD2
CASSGLAGDYEQYF
TGTGCCAGCAGTGGACTAGCGGGTGACTACGAGCAGTACTTC
>TRBJ2-2|-|15|TRBV12-5|TRBD2
CASGWWSGRAGELFF
TGTGCTAGTGGTTGGTGGAGCGGGAGGGCCGGGGAGCTGTTTTTT
>TRBJ1-1|-|11|TRBV20-1|-
CSAPGDTEAFF
TGCAGTGCCCCGGGGGACACTGAAGCTTTCTTT
>TRBJ2-7|few|12|TRBV10-2|-
CASSPVSYEQYF
TGCGCCAGCAGTCCTGTGTCCTACGAGCAGTACTTC
>TRBJ2-3|-|16|TRBV27|-
CASSRSTGLFTDTQYF
TGTGCCAGCAGCCGAAGCACAGGTTTATTCACAGATACGCAGTATTTT
>TRBJ2-2|-|13|TRBV19|-
CASSDRITGELFF
TGTGCCAGTAGCGACAGGATTACCGGGGAGCTGTTTTTT
>TRBJ1-1|-|13|TRBV19|-
CASSQGRNTEAFF
TGTGCCAGTAGCCAAGGACGGAACACTGAAGCTTTCTTT
>TRBJ2-3|once|14|TRBV9|TRBD1
CASSVGQVTDTQYF
TGTGCCAGCAGCGTTGGACAGGTCACAGATACGCAGTATTTT
>TRBJ2-5|-|15|TRBV28|-
CASSYSGYSQETQYF
TGTGCCAGCAGCTACTCCGGCTACAGCCAAGAGACCCAGTACTTC
>TRBJ2-1|-|17|TRBV7-2|TRBD2
CASSLGVLAGRDNEQFF
TGTGCCAGCAGCTTAGGGGTACTAGCGGGGAGAGACAATGAGCAGTTCTTC
>TRBJ1-1|-|13|TRBV2|TRBD1
CASRADRGTEAFF
TGTGCCAGCAGGGCGGACAGGGGCACTGAAGCTTTCTTT
>TRBJ1-2|-|17|TRBV15|TRBD1
CATSRPPGTGHNYGYTF
TGTGCCACCAGCAGACCCCCCGGGACAGGACATAACTATGGCTACACCTTC
>TRBJ1-2|-|12|TRBV25-1|-
CASSEPGYGYTF
TGTGCCAGCAGTGAGCCCGGGTACGGCTACACCTTC